Included here is one T cell receptor beta chain sequence, with context. Antigen specificity is unknown. The sample belongs to a study of shared clonotypes between healthy human individuals. Study-wide findings and caveats: Clonotypes which were not shared had lower generation probabilities than clonotypes that all four donors shared.

Method: immunoSEQ multiplex PCR; TCRdb's copy keeps in-frame clones and lacks some. The sample consists of a few million clones, 85% to 95% of them appearing once. CD4+ cells yielded CD45RA+ naive and CD45RA-negative memory subsets. Trimming left V 2 bases short and J 0 bases short, with 7 bases between. The CDR3 extends over 15 amino acids. From germline, CDR1 is SNHLY and CDR2 FYNNEI. The chain links TRBV2 to TRBJ2-2; D is uncertain. Material: naive CD4+ T cells sorted from blood. Noted subset: CD45RA+ positively selected. This receptor was identified in a man between 18 and 35 years old in good health. As DNA, the CDR3 is TGTGCCAGCAGTGAAAAAGGGCCGAACACCGGGGAGCTGTTTTTT. It translates to CASSEKGPNTGELFF. The whole variable domain, remainder taken from reference TRBV2 and TRBJ2-2, is EPEVTQTPSHQVTQMGQEVILRCVPISNHLYFYWYRQILGQKVEFLVSFYNNEISEKSEIFDDQFSVERPDGSNFTLKIRSTKLEDSAMYFCASSEKGPNTGELFFGEGSRLTVL.